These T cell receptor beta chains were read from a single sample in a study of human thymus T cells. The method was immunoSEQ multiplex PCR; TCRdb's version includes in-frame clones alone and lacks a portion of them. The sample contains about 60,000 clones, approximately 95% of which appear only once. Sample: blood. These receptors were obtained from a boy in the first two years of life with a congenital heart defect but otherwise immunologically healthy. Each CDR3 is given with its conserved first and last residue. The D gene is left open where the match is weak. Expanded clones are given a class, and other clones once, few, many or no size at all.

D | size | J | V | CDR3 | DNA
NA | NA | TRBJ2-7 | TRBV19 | CASSGQATYEQYF | TGTGCCAGTAGTGGGCAGGCTACCTACGAGCAGTACTTC
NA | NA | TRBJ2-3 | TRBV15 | CATSRGGGNTDTQYF | TGTGCCACCAGCAGAGGGGGCGGCAACACAGATACGCAGTATTTT
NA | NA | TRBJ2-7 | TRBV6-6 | CASKPTGSSYEQYF | TGTGCCAGCAAACCGACGGGGAGCTCCTACGAGCAGTACTTC
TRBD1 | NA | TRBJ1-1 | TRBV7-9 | CASSRRGQGAFF | TGTGCCAGCAGCCGACGAGGACAGGGAGCTTTCTTT
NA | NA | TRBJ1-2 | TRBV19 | CASSLRQAFNYGYTF | TGTGCCAGTAGTCTGAGACAGGCGTTTAACTATGGCTACACCTTC
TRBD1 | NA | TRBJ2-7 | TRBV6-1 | CASRFGTGGYEQYF | TGTGCCAGCAGATTTGGGACAGGGGGCTACGAGCAGTACTTC
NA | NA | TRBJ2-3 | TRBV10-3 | CAISGSRDTDTQYF | TGTGCCATCAGTGGTTCTAGGGATACAGATACGCAGTATTTT
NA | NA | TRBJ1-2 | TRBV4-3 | CASSQDRGTYGYTF | TGCGCCAGCAGCCAAGATCGGGGAACCTATGGCTACACCTTC
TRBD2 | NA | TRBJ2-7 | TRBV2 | CASSLAGASYEQYF | TGTGCCAGCAGTCTAGCGGGGGCTTCCTACGAGCAGTACTTC
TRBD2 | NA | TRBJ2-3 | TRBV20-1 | CSSGGADTQYF | TGCAGTAGCGGGGGGGCGGATACGCAGTATTTT
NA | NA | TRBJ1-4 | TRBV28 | CASSLGRAGNEKLFF | TGTGCCAGCAGTTTAGGTAGGGCAGGGAATGAAAAACTGTTTTTT
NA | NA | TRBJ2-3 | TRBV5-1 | CASSLSQGGADTQYF | TGCGCCAGCAGCTTGAGCCAGGGTGGGGCAGATACGCAGTATTTT
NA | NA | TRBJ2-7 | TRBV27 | CASSAQGPEQYF | TGTGCCAGCAGCGCACAGGGCCCCGAGCAGTACTTC
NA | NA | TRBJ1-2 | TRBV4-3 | CASRPDSGKGYTF | TGCGCCAGCCGCCCCGATTCGGGCAAAGGCTACACCTTC
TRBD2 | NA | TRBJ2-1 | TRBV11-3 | CARRSGRVNYNEQFF | TGTGCCAGGAGGAGCGGGAGGGTAAATTACAATGAGCAGTTCTTC
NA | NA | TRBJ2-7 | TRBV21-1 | CASSRWTIPYEQYF | TGTGCCAGCAGCCGTTGGACGATACCCTACGAGCAGTACTTC
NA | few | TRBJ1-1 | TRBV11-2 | CASSFPPPNTEAFF | TGTGCCAGCAGCTTCCCCCCACCGAACACTGAAGCTTTCTTT
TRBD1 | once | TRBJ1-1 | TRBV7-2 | CASSLHDRDFEAFF | TGTGCCAGCAGCTTACACGACAGGGACTTTGAAGCTTTCTTT
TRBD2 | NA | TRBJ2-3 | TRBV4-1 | CASSQGTSGGRDTQYF | TGCGCCAGCAGCCAAGGGACTAGCGGGGGTAGAGATACGCAGTATTTT
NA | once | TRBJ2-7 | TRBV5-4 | CASSLGHYEQYF | TGTGCCAGCAGCTTGGGACACTACGAGCAGTACTTC
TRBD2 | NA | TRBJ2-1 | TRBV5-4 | CASSFGTNNEQFF | TGTGCCAGCAGCTTCGGGACTAACAATGAGCAGTTCTTC
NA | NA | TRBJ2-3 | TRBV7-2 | CASGFDASTDTQYF | TGTGCCAGCGGGTTCGACGCTAGCACAGATACGCAGTATTTT
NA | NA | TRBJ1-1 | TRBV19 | CASSIGRNTEAFF | TGTGCCAGTAGTATTGGCCGAAACACTGAAGCTTTCTTT
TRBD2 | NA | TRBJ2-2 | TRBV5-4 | CASSWTSGKTGELFF | TGTGCCAGCAGCTGGACTAGCGGGAAGACCGGGGAGCTGTTTTTT
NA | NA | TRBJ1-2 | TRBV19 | CASSIVKPGLYGYTF | TGTGCCAGTAGTATAGTTAAGCCAGGGCTCTATGGCTACACCTTC
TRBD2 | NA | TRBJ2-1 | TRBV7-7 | CASSLESRGAYNEQFF | TGTGCCAGCAGCTTAGAGTCCCGGGGGGCCTACAATGAGCAGTTCTTC
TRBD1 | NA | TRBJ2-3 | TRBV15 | CATKRTGSTDTQYF | TGTGCCACCAAAAGGACAGGGAGCACAGATACGCAGTATTTT
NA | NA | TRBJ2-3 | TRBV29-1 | CSVDLSGRLDTQYF | TGCAGCGTTGATTTGTCTGGGAGGCTAGATACGCAGTATTTT
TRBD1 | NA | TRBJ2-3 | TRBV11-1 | CASSGDRDTDTQYF | TGTGCCAGCAGCGGCGACAGGGACACAGATACGCAGTATTTT
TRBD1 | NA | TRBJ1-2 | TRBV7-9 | CASSETGVGYGYTF | TGTGCCAGCAGCGAGACAGGGGTGGGCTATGGCTACACCTTC
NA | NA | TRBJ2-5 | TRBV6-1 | CASSDWGQGYQETQYF | TGTGCCAGCAGTGATTGGGGTCAGGGGTACCAAGAGACCCAGTACTTC
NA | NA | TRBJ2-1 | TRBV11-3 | CASSLGGGANEQFF | TGTGCCAGCAGCTTAGGAGGCGGGGCCAATGAGCAGTTCTTC
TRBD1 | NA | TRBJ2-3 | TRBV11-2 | CASRSGGDTQYF | TGTGCCAGCAGGTCAGGGGGAGATACGCAGTATTTT
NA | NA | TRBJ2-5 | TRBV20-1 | CSASYETQYF | TGCAGTGCTAGCTATGAGACCCAGTACTTC
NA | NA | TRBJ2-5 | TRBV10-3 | CAIREGGQETQYF | TGTGCCATCAGGGAAGGAGGCCAAGAGACCCAGTACTTC
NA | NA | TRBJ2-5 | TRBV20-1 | CSAPLASQYF | TGCAGTGCTCCTCTAGCATCCCAGTACTTC
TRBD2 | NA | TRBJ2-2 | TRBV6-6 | CASSSGTMNTGELFF | TGTGCCAGCAGTTCCGGGACTATGAACACCGGGGAGCTGTTTTTT
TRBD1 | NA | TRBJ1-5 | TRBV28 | CASSFDREAPNIYSNQPQHF | TGTGCCAGCAGTTTCGACAGGGAGGCACCTAATATATATAGCAATCAGCCCCAGCATTTT
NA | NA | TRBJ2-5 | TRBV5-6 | CASSLRLKGETQYF | TGTGCCAGCAGCTTGCGTCTAAAGGGGGAGACCCAGTACTTC
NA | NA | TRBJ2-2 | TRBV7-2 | CASSLAAGAYTGELFF | TGTGCCAGCAGCTTAGCTGCGGGGGCCTACACCGGGGAGCTGTTTTTT
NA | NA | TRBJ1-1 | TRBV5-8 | CASRQDMNTEAFF | TGTGCCAGCAGACAAGACATGAACACTGAAGCTTTCTTT
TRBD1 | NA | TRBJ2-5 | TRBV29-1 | CSVADRVEETQYF | TGCAGCGTGGCCGACAGGGTTGAAGAGACCCAGTACTTC
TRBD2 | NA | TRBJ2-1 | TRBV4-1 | CASSQAWSSGGRNEQFF | TGCGCCAGCAGCCAAGCGTGGTCTAGCGGGGGTCGGAATGAGCAGTTCTTC
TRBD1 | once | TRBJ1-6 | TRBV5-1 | CASSFDREVLNSPLHF | TGCGCCAGCAGTTTCGACAGGGAGGTTCTTAATTCACCCCTCCACTTT
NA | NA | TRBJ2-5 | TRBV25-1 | CASSESATNQETQYF | TGTGCCAGCAGTGAATCCGCGACAAATCAAGAGACCCAGTACTTC
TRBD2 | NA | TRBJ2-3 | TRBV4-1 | CASSQLAGVGANTDTQYF | TGCGCCAGCAGCCAACTAGCGGGAGTCGGGGCTAACACAGATACGCAGTATTTT
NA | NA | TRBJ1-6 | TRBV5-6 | CASSDSGVKFNSPLHF | TGTGCCAGCAGCGATAGCGGGGTGAAATTCAATTCACCCCTCCACTTT
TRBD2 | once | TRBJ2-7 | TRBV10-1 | CASSESAGGPYEQYF | TGCGCCAGCAGTGAGTCCGCGGGGGGTCCCTACGAGCAGTACTTC
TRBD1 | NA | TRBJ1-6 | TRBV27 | CASSLFPRGQGDNSPLHF | TGTGCCAGCAGTTTATTCCCCCGGGGACAGGGGGATAATTCACCCCTCCACTTT
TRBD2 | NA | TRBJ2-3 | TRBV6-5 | CASSYGRGGTDTQYF | TGTGCCAGCAGTTACGGGCGGGGGGGGACAGATACGCAGTATTTT
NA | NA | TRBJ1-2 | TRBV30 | CAGLTAGAYTF | TGTGCCGGCCTCACAGCAGGAGCCTACACCTTC
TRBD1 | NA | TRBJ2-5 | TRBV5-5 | CASSYPTGGAGQETQYF | TGTGCCAGCAGCTACCCGACAGGGGGCGCGGGCCAAGAGACCCAGTACTTC
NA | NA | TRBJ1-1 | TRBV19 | CASSIMGTGNTEAFF | TGTGCCAGTAGTATAATGGGGACGGGGAACACTGAAGCTTTCTTT
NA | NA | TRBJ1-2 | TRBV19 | CASSDGWNYGYTF | TGTGCCAGTAGTGACGGATGGAACTATGGCTACACCTTC
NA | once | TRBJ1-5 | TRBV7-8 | CASSLAQASLSNQPQHF | TGTGCCAGCAGCTTAGCACAGGCAAGTTTGAGCAATCAGCCCCAGCATTTT
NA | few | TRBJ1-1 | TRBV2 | CASKRWAEAFF | TGTGCCAGCAAACGGTGGGCTGAAGCTTTCTTT
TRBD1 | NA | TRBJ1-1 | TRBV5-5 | CASWDRVTEAFF | TGTGCCAGCTGGGACAGGGTCACTGAAGCTTTCTTT